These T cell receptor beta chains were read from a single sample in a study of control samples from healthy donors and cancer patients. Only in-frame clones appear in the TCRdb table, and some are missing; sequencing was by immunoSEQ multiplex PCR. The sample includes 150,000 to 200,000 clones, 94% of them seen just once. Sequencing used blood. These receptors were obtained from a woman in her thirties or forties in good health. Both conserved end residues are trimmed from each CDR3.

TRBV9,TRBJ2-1,ASSVESGSYNEQF
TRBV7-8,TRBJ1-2,ASSPGTGYGYT
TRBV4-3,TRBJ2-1,ASSPLIGGNEQF
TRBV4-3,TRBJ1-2,ASSQGSQGAYGYT
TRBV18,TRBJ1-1,ASSRDTEPALNTEAF
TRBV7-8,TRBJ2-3,ASSFLTSGSTDTQY
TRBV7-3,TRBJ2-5,ASSADTSGGRTQY
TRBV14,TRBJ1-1,ASSQQGRAEAF
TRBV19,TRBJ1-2,ASSIPAGTGIGYT
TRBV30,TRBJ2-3,AWSPGLSTDTQY
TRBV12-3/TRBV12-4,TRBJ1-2,ASRVDGNYGYT
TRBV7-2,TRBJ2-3,ASTPGGGSTDTQY
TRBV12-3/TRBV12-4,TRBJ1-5,ASSAGGNQPQH
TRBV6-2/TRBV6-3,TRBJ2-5,ASSYLRGQETQY
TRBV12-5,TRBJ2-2,ASGLFQFAGYITGELF
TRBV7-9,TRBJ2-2,ASSLGANTGELF
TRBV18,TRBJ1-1,ASSPRAMNTEAF
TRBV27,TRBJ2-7,ASSFGTGGTYEQY
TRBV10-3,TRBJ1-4,AISADPTNEKLF
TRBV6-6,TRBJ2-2,ASSYPDSGELF
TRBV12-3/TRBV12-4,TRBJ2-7,ASSLRTDGEQY
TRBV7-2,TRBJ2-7,ASSTGTGYYEQY
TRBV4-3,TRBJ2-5,ASSQTGDGETQY
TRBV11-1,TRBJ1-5,ASSLGSNQPQH
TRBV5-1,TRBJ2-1,ASSLAFRSSLLEGSYNEQF
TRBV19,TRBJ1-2,ASSPTGHGYT
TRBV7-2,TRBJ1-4,ASSPGGGPGGEKLF